Presented here are 21 T cell receptor beta chains from one specimen sequenced in a study of T cell clonotyping in hematopoietic cell transplantation (dated by TCRdb to about 2021). The method behind the library was the immunoSEQ multiplex PCR assay. TCRdb carries this immuneACCESS record with in-frame sequences only. Its versions omit some clonotypes, under half of them owing to an unresolved V gene in the studies checked, with the rest unexplained. In this sample the table shows more than 10,000 clones, approximately 83% of which occur a single time. The top ten clones comprise nearly 6% of the sample. The time point tag for this specimen amounts to: 100 days after allo-HCT. Sequencing used PBMCs, obtained 100 days after allogeneic stem cell transplant. The receptors originated from a female patient in her thirties or forties who had an allogeneic stem cell transplant from a related donor, so T cells may come from the graft donor. Some clones in this sample may be carry-over from other donors' samples.

This chain links TRBV2 with TRBJ2-5; D gene unclear. V was cut by 3 bases and J by 4 bases, with 6 bases left in between. Germline assignment: CDR1 SNHLY and CDR2 FYNNEI. CDR3 length equals 12 residues. The CDR3 loop is CASSDSRETQYF. The CDR3, as DNA: TGTGCCAGCAGTGATAGCAGAGAGACCCAGTACTTC.

The genes are TRBV5-1 and TRBJ1-1; D gene unclear. The germline gives CDR1 SGHRS, CDR2 YFSETQ. The CDR3 spans 14 residues. The ends were cut back, 3 bases at V and 0 bases at J, with 9 bases in the middle. The CDR3 here is CASSSTLMNTEAFF. CDR3 DNA: TGCGCCAGCAGCTCGACATTAATGAACACTGAAGCTTTCTTT.

This clone has more than one count but fewer than ten. The chain combines TRBV6-1 with TRBJ1-5; D is possibly TRBD1 (6 bases). The germline gives CDR1 MNHNS, CDR2 SASEGT. This CDR3 is built from 16 residues. V was trimmed by 1 base and J by 6 bases, leaving 16 bases between them. In nucleotides, the CDR3 is TGTGCCAGCAGTGAAGTTGGGAATAGGGGGACTCAGCCCCAGCATTTT. Residues: CASSEVGNRGTQPQHF.

The V gene is TRBV4-1, the J gene TRBJ2-2; weak D call: TRBD2 (6 bases). Looked up from germline, CDR1 is MGHRA and CDR2 is YSYEKL. The CDR3 runs to 17 residues. Trimming took 2 bases from V and 0 from J, leaving 13 bases between them. This CDR3 reads CASSQRTKLSNTGELFF. CDR3 nucleotide sequence: TGCGCCAGCAGCCAAAGGACTAAATTATCGAACACCGGGGAGCTGTTTTTT.

The chain carries TRBV11-3 and TRBJ1-2; 8 nucleotides agree with TRBD1. This CDR3 region has 15 residues. V trimming: 0 bases; J trimming: 4 bases; junction bases outside the gene matches: 4. CDR1 SGHNT and CDR2 YENEEA come from the germline V gene. CDR3 residues: CASSLDPGTGYGYTF. The CDR3 DNA reads TGTGCCAGCAGCTTAGATCCCGGGACAGGCTATGGCTACACCTTC.

The chain employs TRBV19 and TRBJ2-2; perhaps D is TRBD1 or TRBD2 (6 bases each). V gave up 5 bases and J gave up 6 bases, with 10 bases separating them. The CDR3 covers 13 residues. Looked up from germline, CDR1 is LNHDA and CDR2 is SQIVND (reference sequence). The CDR3 region is CASSLGGPGELFF. For the CDR3, the DNA is TGTGCCAGTAGTTTAGGGGGGCCCGGGGAGCTGTTTTTT.

Comments on this clone: This CDR3 is missing its conserved last phenylalanine or tryptophan, likely due to a read error. It is unclear where the CDR3 begins or ends on the DNA, so no DNA is shown, and the CDR3 is as TCRdb lists it. The chain recombines TRBV3-1 (or the pseudogene TRBV3-2) with TRBJ1-4; the table assigns TRBD1, which was not confirmed against the DNA. The CDR3 contains 9 residues when both ends are counted. The germline V gene encodes CDR1 LGHDT and CDR2 YNNKEL (reference sequence). The CDR3 is CASSPQGFA.

The CDR3 spells CASSFPSRRTEAFF. CDR3 sequence (DNA): TGTGCCAGCAGCTTTCCCAGTAGGAGAACTGAAGCTTTCTTT. J is TRBJ1-1 and V is TRBV7-2; D gene ambiguous. Germline CDR1 reads SGHTA; CDR2 reads FQGNSA. The CDR3 has 14 residues. V was shortened by 3 bases and J by 5 bases, with 13 bases between the two germline ends.

The V gene is TRBV5-1, the J gene TRBJ2-7; 10 bases fit TRBD2. Germline V gene lookup returns CDR1 SGHRS and CDR2 YFSETQ. With V trimmed by 1 base and J by 5 bases, 9 bases remained unmatched. CDR3 length: 16 residues. The CDR3 nucleotides read TGCGCCAGCAGCTTGTTGCTAGCGGGGGAGAGAGACGAGCAGTACTTC. This gives the protein CASSLLLAGERDEQYF.

The rearrangement joins TRBV29-1 to TRBJ1-1, with D possibly being TRBD1 (5 bases). The V and J ends lost 6 bases and 4 bases respectively, with 18 bases between them. Germline V gene sequence: CDR1 SQVTM, CDR2 ANQGSEA. The CDR3 runs to 14 residues. The CDR3 DNA sequence: TGCAGCGTCTTTGTAAGGGCGGGGCCCACTGAAGCTTTCTTT. Translated, it gives CSVFVRAGPTEAFF.

The table lists this clone with a few counts. The chain recombines TRBV19 with TRBJ1-1; no clear D gene. Germline CDR1 LNHDA, CDR2 SQIVND (reference sequence). The length of the CDR3 is 12 residues. Trimming stripped 5 bases from V and 4 bases from J, with 8 bases between. CDR3 amino acids: CASSQRRTEAFF. CDR3 nucleotide sequence: TGTGCCAGTAGTCAGAGACGCACTGAAGCTTTCTTT.

The chain uses TRBV2 and TRBJ1-2; D is unclear. The germline V gene has CDR1 SNHLY and CDR2 FYNNEI. With 2 bases removed from V and 10 bases from J, the gap between germline ends came to 11 bases. The CDR3 runs to 12 residues. The CDR3 sequence is CASSELTRDYTF. The CDR3 coding sequence is TGTGCCAGCAGTGAATTGACGAGAGACTACACCTTC.

This clone was observed a handful of times. V usage is TRBV11-3 and J usage is TRBJ2-2; the D is unclear. The CDR3 runs 11 residues. The germline V and J ends were trimmed by 1 base and 9 bases, with 3 bases remaining between them. The germline gives CDR1 SGHNT, CDR2 YENEEA. CDR3 coding DNA: TGTGCCAGCAGCTTAGGGCGGGAGCTGTTTTTT. This gives the protein CASSLGRELFF.

V usage is TRBV11-2 and J usage is TRBJ1-1; TRBD1 aligns across 9 bases. Per the germline V gene, CDR1 is SGHAT and CDR2 is FQNNGV. V was pared by 5 bases and J by 10 bases, with 11 bases of the junction left unmatched. The CDR3 sequence is 14 residues long. CDR3 sequence (DNA): TGTGCCAGCAGCCCCGAGGGGACAGGGTGGGGAGCTTTCTTT. Protein product: CASSPEGTGWGAFF.

The V and J genes are TRBV30 and TRBJ2-2; D is uncertain. Germline V gene sequence: CDR1 GTSNPN, CDR2 SVGIG (reference sequence). CDR3 length equals 13 residues. V was trimmed by 3 bases and J by 3 bases, leaving 8 bases between them. In DNA form, the CDR3 reads TGTGCCTGGAGCGCCGCGGACACCGGGGAGCTGTTTTTT. Its protein product is CAWSAADTGELFF. Complete variable domain (other parts from reference TRBV30 and TRBJ2-2): SQTIHQWPATLVQPVGSPLSLECTVEGTSNPNLYWYRQAAGRGLQLLFYSVGIGQISSEVPQNLSASRPQDRQFILSSKKLLLSDSGFYLCAWSAADTGELFFGEGSRLTVL.

This chain uses TRBV27 with TRBJ1-2, with a tentative D call TRBD1 (6 bases). This CDR3 has 14 residues. Between the trimmed V and J ends, which lost 6 bases and 4 bases, there was a span of 15 bases. Germline V CDR1 and CDR2: MNHEY, SMNVEV (reference sequence). The CDR3 region has the DNA TGTGCCAGCAGCCCGTTAGGGGGTGGCTATGGCTACACCTTC. This translates into CASSPLGGGYGYTF.

This rearrangement joins TRBV6-5 to TRBJ2-7, with D possibly called TRBD1 or TRBD2 (5 bases each). Germline CDR1 reads MNHEY; CDR2 reads SVGAGI. V lost 2 bases to trimming and J lost 0 bases, with 8 bases between them. The CDR3 has 14 amino acids. The CDR3 bases are TGTGCCAGCAGTTACGCAGGGACCTCCTACGAGCAGTACTTC. Translating gives CASSYAGTSYEQYF.

V gene TRBV4-2 combines with J gene TRBJ2-3, with D tentatively TRBD2 (6 bases). The CDR3 loop spans 17 amino acids. The V and J ends lost 4 bases and 2 bases respectively, with 19 bases between them. The germline gives CDR1 LGHNA, CDR2 YNFKEQ. The DNA of the CDR3 is TGTGCCAGCAGCCCTAAGCGCCGGACTACCTACACAGATACGCAGTATTTT. This gives the protein CASSPKRRTTYTDTQYF.

This chain links TRBV30 with TRBJ2-7; a weak D match, TRBD2 (5 bases). The germline gives CDR1 GTSNPN, CDR2 SVGIG (reference sequence). This CDR3 region has 11 residues. The ends were cut back, 3 bases at V and 3 bases at J, with 6 bases in the middle. The CDR3 nucleotides read TGTGCCTGGAGAGAGGGCTACGAGCAGTACTTC. As protein: CAWREGYEQYF.

The rearrangement joins TRBV30 to TRBJ1-1; the D is unclear. V lost 0 bases, J lost 8 bases, and 13 bases lay in between. Per the germline V gene, CDR1 is GTSNPN and CDR2 is SVGIG (reference sequence). The CDR3 runs 13 residues. CDR3 DNA: TGTGCCTGGAGTGTAACCGTAGGGCGGGAAGCTTTCTTT. Protein product: CAWSVTVGREAFF. The entire variable domain, with the rest obtained from reference TRBV30 and TRBJ1-1, is as follows: SQTIHQWPATLVQPVGSPLSLECTVEGTSNPNLYWYRQAAGRGLQLLFYSVGIGQISSEVPQNLSASRPQDRQFILSSKKLLLSDSGFYLCAWSVTVGREAFFGQGTRLTVV.

The chain recombines TRBV20-1 with TRBJ2-1; D call uncertain. The CDR3 totals 11 residues. Trimming left V 6 bases short and J 8 bases short, with 11 bases between. Germline lookup yields CDR1 DFQATT and CDR2 SNEGSKA (reference sequence). CDR3 protein: CSADRGHEQFF. Here the CDR3 DNA reads TGCAGTGCAGATAGAGGACATGAGCAGTTCTTC.